The clone carrying this T cell receptor beta chain has at least ten counts. Its specificity is not known. The CDR3 consists of 17 residues. Trimming stripped 1 base from V and 7 bases from J, with 20 bases between. The germline gives CDR1 MDHEN, CDR2 SYDVKM. This specimen belongs to a study of T cell repertoires in cytomegalovirus infection. Study background: Public TCR beta signatures were indicative of both CMV infection and a matching HLA type.

MiXCR was run by TCRdb on the reads, yielding one entry per CDR3 protein. The profile covers fewer than 200,000 distinct CDR3 sequences, with roughly 9% appearing a single time and about 4.2% taken by the ten largest. Overall study findings and caveats: Identification of carriers of CMV plus the relevant HLA was performed using cumulative public TCR beta family frequency. Predominance within the ex vivo response was attributable to HLA-C-restricted CMV-specific TCR beta clonotypes.

This clonotype was sampled from a human donor in good health (CMV status not recorded). Some clones in this sample may be carry-over from other donors' samples. The chain carries TRBV28 and TRBJ2-1, with D possibly being TRBD2 (6 bases). The sequencing input was PBMCs. CDR3 loop: CASSLLGGGDPGNEQFF. Here the CDR3 DNA reads TGTGCCAGCAGTTTATTGGGAGGAGGCGATCCAGGTAATGAGCAGTTCTTC. The whole variable domain, filled in from reference TRBV28 and TRBJ2-1, reads DVKVTQSSRYLVKRTGEKVFLECVQDMDHENMFWYRQDPGLGLRLIYFSYDVKMKEKGDIPEGYSVSREKKERFSLILESASTNQTSMYLCASSLLGGGDPGNEQFFGPGTRLTVL.